The following is a T cell receptor beta chain sequence with its context. TCRdb keeps only in-frame clones here, not all; method: immunoSEQ multiplex PCR. The sample shows some 350,000 clones, roughly 90% of them seen only once. This sample was taken from a study of blood T cell repertoires in COVID-19. This CDR3 is 13 amino acids long. CDR1 and CDR2 (germline): MDHEN, SYDVKM. J was trimmed by 3 bases and V by 5 bases; bases with no gene match: 3. This chain links TRBV28 with TRBJ2-7; 8 bases are shared with TRBD1. The TCR originated in a woman aged 70-85 years with COVID-19, enrolled during active disease. The sequencing input was peripheral blood. The CDR3 nucleotides are TGTGCCAGCAGTCAACAGGGGGGCTACGAGCAGTACTTC. Translated: CASSQQGGYEQYF.